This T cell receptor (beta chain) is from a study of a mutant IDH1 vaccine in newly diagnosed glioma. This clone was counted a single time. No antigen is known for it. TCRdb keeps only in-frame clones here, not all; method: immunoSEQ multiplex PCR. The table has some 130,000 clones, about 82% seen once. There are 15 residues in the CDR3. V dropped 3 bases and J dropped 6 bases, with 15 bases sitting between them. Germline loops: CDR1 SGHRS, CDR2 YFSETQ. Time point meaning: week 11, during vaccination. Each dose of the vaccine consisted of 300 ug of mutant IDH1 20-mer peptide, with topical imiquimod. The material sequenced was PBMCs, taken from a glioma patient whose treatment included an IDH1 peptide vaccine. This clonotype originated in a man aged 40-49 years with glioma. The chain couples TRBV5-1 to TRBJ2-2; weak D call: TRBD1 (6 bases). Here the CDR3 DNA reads TGCGCCAGCAGCTCAACAGGGATACGCGCCGGGGAGCTGTTTTTT. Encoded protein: CASSSTGIRAGELFF.